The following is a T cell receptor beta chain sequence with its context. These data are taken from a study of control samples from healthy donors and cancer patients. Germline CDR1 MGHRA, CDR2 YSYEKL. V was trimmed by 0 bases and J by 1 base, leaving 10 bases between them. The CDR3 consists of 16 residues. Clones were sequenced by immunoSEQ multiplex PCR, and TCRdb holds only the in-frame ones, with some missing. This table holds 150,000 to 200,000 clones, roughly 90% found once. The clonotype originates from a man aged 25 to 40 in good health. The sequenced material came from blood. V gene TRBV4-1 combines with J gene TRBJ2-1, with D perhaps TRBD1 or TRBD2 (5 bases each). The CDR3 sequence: CASSQDMGESYNEQFF. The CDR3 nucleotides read TGCGCCAGCAGCCAAGACATGGGGGAGTCCTACAATGAGCAGTTCTTC.